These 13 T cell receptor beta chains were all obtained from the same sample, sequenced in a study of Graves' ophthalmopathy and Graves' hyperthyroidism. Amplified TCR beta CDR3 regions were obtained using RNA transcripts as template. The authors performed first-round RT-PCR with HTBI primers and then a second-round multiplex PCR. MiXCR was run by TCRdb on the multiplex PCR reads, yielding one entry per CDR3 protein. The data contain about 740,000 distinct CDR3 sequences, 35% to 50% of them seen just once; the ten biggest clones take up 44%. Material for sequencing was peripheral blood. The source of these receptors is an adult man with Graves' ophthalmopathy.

CDR3 in DNA: TGCGCCAGCAGCCAACACCCCGGACGGACCGATCAGCCCCAGCATTTT. Its protein is CASSQHPGRTDQPQHF. The J gene is TRBJ1-5, the V gene TRBV4-3; D not resolved. The CDR3 runs to 16 residues. V gave up 2 bases and J gave up 5 bases, with 16 bases separating them. Germline loops: CDR1 LGHNA, CDR2 YSLEER.

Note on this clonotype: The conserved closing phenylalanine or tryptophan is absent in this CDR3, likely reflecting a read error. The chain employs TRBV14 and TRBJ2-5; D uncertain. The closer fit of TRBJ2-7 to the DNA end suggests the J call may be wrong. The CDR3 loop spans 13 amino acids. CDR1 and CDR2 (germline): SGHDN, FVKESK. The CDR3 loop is CASSPLLYYEQYL. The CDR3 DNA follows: TGTGCCAGCAGCCCCCTCCTCTACTACGAGCAGTACCTC.

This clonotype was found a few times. The CDR3: CASSSMVNTEAFF. DNA for the CDR3: TGTGCCAGTAGTAGTATGGTGAACACTGAAGCTTTCTTT. This sequence joins TRBV19 and TRBJ1-1; D uncertain. Trimming stripped 4 bases from V and 0 bases from J, with 6 bases between. The germline gives CDR1 LNHDA, CDR2 SQIVND (reference sequence). This CDR3 is 13 amino acids long.

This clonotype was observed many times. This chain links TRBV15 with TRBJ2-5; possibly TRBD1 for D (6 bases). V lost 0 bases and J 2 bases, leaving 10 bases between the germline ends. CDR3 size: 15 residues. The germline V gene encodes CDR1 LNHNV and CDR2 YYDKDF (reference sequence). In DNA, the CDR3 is TGTGCCACCAGCAGAGACCTCGGACAGCAAGAGACCCAGTACTTC. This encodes CATSRDLGQQETQYF. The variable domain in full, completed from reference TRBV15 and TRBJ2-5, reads DAMVIQNPRYQVTQFGKPVTLSCSQTLNHNVMYWYQQKSSQAPKLLFHYYDKDFNNEADTPDNFQSRRPNTSFCFLDIRSPGLGDTAMYLCATSRDLGQQETQYFGPGTRLLVL.

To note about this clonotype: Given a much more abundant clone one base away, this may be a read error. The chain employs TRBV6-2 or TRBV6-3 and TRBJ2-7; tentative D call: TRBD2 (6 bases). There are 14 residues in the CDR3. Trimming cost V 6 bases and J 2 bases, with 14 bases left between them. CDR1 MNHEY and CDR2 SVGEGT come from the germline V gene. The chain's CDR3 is CASRRGNSPYEQYF. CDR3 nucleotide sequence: TGTGCCAGCAGGCGGGGCAACAGTCCCTACGAGCAGTACTTC.

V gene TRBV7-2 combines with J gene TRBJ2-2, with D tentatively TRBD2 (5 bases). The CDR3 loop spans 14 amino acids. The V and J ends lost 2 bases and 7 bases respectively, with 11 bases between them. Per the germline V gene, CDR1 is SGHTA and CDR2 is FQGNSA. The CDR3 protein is CASSLRERDGELFF. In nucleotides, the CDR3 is TGTGCCAGCAGCTTAAGGGAGAGGGACGGGGAGCTGTTTTTT.

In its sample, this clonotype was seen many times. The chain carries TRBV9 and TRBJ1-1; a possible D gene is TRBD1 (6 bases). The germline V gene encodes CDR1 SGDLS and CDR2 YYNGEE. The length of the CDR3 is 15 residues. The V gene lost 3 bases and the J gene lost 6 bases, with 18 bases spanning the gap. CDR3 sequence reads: CASSASNQGWSEAFF. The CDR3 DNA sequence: TGTGCCAGCAGCGCGTCAAACCAGGGGTGGTCTGAAGCTTTCTTT.

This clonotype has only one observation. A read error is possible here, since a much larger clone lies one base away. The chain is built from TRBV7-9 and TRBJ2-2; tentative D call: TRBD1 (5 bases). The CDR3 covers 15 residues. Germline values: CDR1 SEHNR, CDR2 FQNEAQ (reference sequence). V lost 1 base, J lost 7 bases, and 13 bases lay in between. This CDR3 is CASSLVPRVLGELFF. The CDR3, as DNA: TGTGCCAGCAGCTTAGTCCCCAGGGTCCTCGGGGAGCTGTTTTTT.

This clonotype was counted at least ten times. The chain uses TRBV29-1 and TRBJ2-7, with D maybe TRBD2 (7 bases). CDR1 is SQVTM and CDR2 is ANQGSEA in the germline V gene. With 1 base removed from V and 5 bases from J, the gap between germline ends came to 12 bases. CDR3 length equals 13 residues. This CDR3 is CSVEVGGGHEQYF. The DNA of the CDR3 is TGCAGCGTTGAAGTAGGGGGGGGCCACGAGCAGTACTTC.

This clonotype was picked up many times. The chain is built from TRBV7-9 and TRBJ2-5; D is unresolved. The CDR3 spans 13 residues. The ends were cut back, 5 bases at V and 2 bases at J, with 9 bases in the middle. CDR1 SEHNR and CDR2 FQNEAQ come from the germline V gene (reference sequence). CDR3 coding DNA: TGTGCCAGCAGCGTACCTGCTCAAGAGACCCAGTACTTC. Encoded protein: CASSVPAQETQYF. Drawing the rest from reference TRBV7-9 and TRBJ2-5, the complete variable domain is DTGVSQNPRHKITKRGQNVTFRCDPISEHNRLYWYRQTLGQGPEFLTYFQNEAQLEKSRLLSDRFSAERPKGSFSTLEIQRTEQGDSAMYLCASSVPAQETQYFGPGTRLLVL.

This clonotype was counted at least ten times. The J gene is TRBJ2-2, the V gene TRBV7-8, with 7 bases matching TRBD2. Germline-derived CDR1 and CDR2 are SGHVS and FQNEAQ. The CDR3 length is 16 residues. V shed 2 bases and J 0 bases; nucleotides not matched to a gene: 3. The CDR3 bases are TGTGCCAGCAGCTTATTGGCGGGGGCGAACACCGGGGAGCTGTTTTTT. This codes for CASSLLAGANTGELFF. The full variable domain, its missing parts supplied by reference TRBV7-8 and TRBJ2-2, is GAGVSQSPRYKVAKRGQDVALRCDPISGHVSLFWYQQALGQGPEFLTYFQNEAQLDKSGLPSDRFFAERPEGSVSTLKIQRTQQEDSAVYLCASSLLAGANTGELFFGEGSRLTVL.

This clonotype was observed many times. CDR3 DNA: TGTGCCAGCAGCGTGGCAGGGACTCAGAAAGAGACCCAGTACTTC. This codes for CASSVAGTQKETQYF. The chain is built from TRBV9 and TRBJ2-5; possible D gene TRBD2, 6 bases. Germline V gene data show CDR1 as SGDLS and CDR2 as YYNGEE. The V end was cut by 2 bases, the J end by 3 bases, with 14 bases between. The CDR3 extends over 15 amino acids.

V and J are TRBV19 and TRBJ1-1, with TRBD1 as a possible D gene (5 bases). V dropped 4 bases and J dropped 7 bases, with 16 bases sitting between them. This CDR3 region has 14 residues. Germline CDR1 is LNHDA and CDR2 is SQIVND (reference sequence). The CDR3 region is CASSNRYGGHEAFF. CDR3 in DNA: TGTGCCAGTAGTAACAGGTATGGCGGCCATGAAGCTTTCTTT.